This TCR beta chain is drawn from a study of T cells in Graves' hyperthyroidism and ophthalmopathy. There are 15 residues in the CDR3. Germline CDR1 reads SGHAT; CDR2 reads FQNNGV. Trimming took 1 base from V and 2 from J; bases not matched to a gene: 2. Researchers took RNA transcripts and amplified the TCR beta CDR3 regions from them. With the HTBI primer set, the TCR CDR3 went through a first round of RT-PCR. MiXCR, run by TCRdb on the multiplex PCR reads, gives a single entry per CDR3 protein. The data contain 600,000 to 850,000 distinct CDR3 sequences, approximately 19% of them singletons. Findings of the study overall: Blood also carried most thyroid clonotypes expanded above 0.001.

This clonotype has a count of ten or more. The antigen is not known. Sequencing was done on a sample of blood. The genes are TRBV11-2 and TRBJ2-1; 7 bases align to TRBD2. The clonotype comes from a woman in her forties or fifties with Graves' hyperthyroidism that later progressed to Graves' ophthalmopathy. The CDR3 region is CASSLGGGAYNEQFF. The CDR3 nucleotides are TGTGCCAGCAGCTTAGGTGGGGGGGCCTACAATGAGCAGTTCTTC.